The clone carrying this T cell receptor (beta chain) was observed a handful of times. The antigen remains undetermined. This entry belongs to a study of blood T cells in healthy people across ages. A J-beta primer mix and a sample-barcoded 5' primer were used in a second PCR of about 7 to 12 cycles. TCRdb called the 5' RACE reads again in MiXCR, with one record for every CDR3 protein. This sample carries hundreds of thousands of distinct CDR3 sequences, over 20% of them seen once, and the ten largest clones take approximately 3.6%. Germline CDR1 MDHEN, CDR2 SYDVKM. The CDR3 contains 14 residues. The V gene lost 3 bases and the J gene lost 1 base, with 9 bases spanning the gap. Notes on the study in general: Without sorted subsets, naive and antigen-experienced compartments could not be conclusively compared. Long-lived and aged donors differed, with more naive CD4+ cells and higher diversity in the long-lived. Across the age range, TCR beta diversity per million T cells fell in a roughly linear way.

The sequenced sample consisted of blood. The sequence derives from a man aged 65 to 79 in good health. The chain links TRBV28 to TRBJ2-5; no clear D. The chain's CDR3 is CASSFFGSQETQYF. CDR3 DNA: TGTGCCAGCAGTTTTTTTGGATCCCAAGAGACCCAGTACTTC.